The following is a T cell receptor beta chain sequence with its context. What it binds is unknown. The sample originates from a study of T-cell memory formation after mild COVID-19. Study-level results: Later expanders leaned CD4+, whereas clones that contracted between day 15 and 85 were balanced CD4/CD8. Contracting CD4+ clones lay largely in CM and EM, with CD8+ ones residing in EMRA. Pre-infection memory carried some responding clones, suggesting that cross-reactive memory joined.

V was pared by 6 bases and J by 2 bases, with 22 bases between. Germline CDR1 SGHVS, CDR2 FQNEAQ. The CDR3 is made up of 17 amino acids. TCRdb reanalysed the 5' RACE reads using MiXCR and keeps one entry per CDR3 protein. Seen here are around 250,000 distinct CDR3 sequences, approximately 16% observed once, and the top ten hold around 21%. The chain joins TRBV7-8 to TRBJ1-1, with D possibly TRBD1 on 5 matching bases. This TCR was recovered from a young man who had mild COVID-19 (a few samples of this study predate the infection). Cell type and time point are not known. Sample: PBMCs or a T cell subset sorted from them (not recorded which). CDR3 loop: CASSHPQGEGLNTEAFF. In nucleotides, the CDR3 is TGTGCCAGCAGTCACCCCCAGGGTGAGGGACTAAACACTGAAGCTTTCTTT.